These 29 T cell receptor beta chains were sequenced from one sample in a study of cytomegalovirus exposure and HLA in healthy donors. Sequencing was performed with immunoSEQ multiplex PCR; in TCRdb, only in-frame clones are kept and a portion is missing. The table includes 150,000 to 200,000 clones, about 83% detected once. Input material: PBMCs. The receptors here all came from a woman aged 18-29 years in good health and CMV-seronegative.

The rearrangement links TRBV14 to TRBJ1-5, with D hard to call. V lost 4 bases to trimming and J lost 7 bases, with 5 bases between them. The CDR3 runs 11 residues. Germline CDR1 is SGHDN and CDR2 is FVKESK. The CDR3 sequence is CASSPQQPQHF. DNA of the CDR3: TGTGCCAGCAGCCCCCAGCAGCCCCAGCATTTT. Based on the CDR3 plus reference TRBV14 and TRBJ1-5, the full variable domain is EAGVTQFPSHSVIEKGQTVTLRCDPISGHDNLYWYRRVMGKEIKFLLHFVKESKQDESGMPNNRFLAERTGGTYSTLKVQPAELEDSGVYFCASSPQQPQHFGDGTRLSIL.

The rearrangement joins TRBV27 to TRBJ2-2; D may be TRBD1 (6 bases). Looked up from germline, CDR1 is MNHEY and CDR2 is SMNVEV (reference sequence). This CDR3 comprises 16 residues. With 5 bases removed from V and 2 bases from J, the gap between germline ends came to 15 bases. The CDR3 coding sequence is TGTGCCAGCAGTCCCCGGACAGCCGCTAACACCGGGGAGCTGTTTTTT. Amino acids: CASSPRTAANTGELFF.

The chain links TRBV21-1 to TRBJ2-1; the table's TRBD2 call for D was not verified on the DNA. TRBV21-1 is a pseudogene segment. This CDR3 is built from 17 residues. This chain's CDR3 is CASSIGTSGRVYNEQFF. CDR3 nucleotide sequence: TGTGCCAGCAGCATCGGGACTAGCGGGAGAGTCTACAATGAGCAGTTCTTC.

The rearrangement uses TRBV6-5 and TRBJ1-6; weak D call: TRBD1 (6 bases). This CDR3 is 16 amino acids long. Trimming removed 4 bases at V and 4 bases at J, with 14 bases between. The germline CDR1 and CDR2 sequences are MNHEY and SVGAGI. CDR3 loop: CASSLPTGQYNSPLHF. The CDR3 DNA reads TGTGCCAGCAGTTTACCTACCGGACAGTATAATTCACCCCTCCACTTT.

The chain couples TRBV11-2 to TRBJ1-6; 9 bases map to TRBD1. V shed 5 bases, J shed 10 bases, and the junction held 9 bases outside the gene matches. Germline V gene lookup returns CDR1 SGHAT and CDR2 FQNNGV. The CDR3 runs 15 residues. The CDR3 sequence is CASSVSGTGYSPLHF. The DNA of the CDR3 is TGTGCCAGCAGCGTCTCCGGGACAGGGTACTCACCCCTCCACTTT.

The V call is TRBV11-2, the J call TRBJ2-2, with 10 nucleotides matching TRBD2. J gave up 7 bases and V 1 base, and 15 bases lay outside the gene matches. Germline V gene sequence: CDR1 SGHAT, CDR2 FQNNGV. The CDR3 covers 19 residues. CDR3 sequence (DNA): TGTGCCAGCAGCTTAGTAGGACGGGTAGCGGGGGGCGAGGACGGGGAGCTGTTTTTT. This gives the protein CASSLVGRVAGGEDGELFF.

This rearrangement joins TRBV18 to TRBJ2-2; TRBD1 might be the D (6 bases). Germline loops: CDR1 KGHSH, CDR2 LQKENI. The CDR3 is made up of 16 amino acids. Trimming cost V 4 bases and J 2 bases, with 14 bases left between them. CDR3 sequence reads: CASSRPRGDNTGELFF. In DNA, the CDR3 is TGTGCCAGCTCACGGCCCAGGGGCGACAACACCGGGGAGCTGTTTTTT.

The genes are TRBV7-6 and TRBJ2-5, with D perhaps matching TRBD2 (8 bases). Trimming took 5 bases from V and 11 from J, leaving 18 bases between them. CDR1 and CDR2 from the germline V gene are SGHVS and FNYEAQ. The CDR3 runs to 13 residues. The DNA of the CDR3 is TGTGCCAGCAGCCCCGGGAGGGGGCTTGAGCAGTACTTC. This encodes CASSPGRGLEQYF.

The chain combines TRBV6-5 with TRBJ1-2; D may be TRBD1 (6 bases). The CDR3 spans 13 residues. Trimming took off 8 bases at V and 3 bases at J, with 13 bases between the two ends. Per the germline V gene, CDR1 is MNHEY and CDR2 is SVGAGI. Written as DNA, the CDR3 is TGTGCCAGCGCCCAGGGGTCTTACTATGGCTACACCTTC. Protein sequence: CASAQGSYYGYTF.

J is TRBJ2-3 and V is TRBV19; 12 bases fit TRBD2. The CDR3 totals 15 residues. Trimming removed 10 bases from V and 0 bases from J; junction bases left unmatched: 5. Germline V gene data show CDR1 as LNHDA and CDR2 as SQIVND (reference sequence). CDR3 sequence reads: CATRLAGASTDTQYF. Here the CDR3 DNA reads TGTGCCACCAGACTAGCGGGGGCTAGCACAGATACGCAGTATTTT.

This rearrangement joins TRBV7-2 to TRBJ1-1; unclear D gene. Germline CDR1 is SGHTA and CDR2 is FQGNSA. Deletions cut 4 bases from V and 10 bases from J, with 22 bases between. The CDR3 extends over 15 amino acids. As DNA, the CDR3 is TGTGCCAGCAGCTCCTCCGCGGGGTTAGGTACCGGAGCTTTCTTT. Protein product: CASSSSAGLGTGAFF.

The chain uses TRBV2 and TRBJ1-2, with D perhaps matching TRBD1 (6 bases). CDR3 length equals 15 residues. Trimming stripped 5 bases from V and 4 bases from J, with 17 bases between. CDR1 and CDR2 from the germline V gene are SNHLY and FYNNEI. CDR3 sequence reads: CASSPLMDSPYGYTF. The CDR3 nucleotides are TGTGCCAGCAGTCCACTAATGGACAGCCCCTATGGCTACACCTTC.

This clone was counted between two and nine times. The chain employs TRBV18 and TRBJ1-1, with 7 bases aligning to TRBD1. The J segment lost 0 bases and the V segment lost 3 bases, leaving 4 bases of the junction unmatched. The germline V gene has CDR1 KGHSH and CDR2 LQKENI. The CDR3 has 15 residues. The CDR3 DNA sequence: TGTGCCAGCTCACCGGAGACAGGGCTGAACACTGAAGCTTTCTTT. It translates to CASSPETGLNTEAFF.

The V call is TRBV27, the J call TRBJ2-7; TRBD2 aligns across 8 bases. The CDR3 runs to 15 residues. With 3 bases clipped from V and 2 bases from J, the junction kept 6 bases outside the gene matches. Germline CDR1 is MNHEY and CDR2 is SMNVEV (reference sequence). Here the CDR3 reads CASSFLSGSPYEQYF. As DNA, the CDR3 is TGTGCCAGCAGTTTTTTGAGCGGGAGCCCCTACGAGCAGTACTTC.

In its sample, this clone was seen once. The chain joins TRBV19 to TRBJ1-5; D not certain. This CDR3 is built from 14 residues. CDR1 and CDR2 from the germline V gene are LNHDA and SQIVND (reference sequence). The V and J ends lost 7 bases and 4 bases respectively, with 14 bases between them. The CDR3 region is CASMGPRGNQPQHF. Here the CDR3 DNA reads TGTGCCAGTATGGGTCCTCGAGGAAATCAGCCCCAGCATTTT.

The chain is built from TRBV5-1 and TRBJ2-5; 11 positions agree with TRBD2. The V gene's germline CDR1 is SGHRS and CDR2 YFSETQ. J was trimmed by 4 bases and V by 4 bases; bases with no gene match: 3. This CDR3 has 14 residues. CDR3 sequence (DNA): TGCGCCAGCAGCCCCCTAGCGGGAGGAGAGACCCAGTACTTC. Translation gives CASSPLAGGETQYF.

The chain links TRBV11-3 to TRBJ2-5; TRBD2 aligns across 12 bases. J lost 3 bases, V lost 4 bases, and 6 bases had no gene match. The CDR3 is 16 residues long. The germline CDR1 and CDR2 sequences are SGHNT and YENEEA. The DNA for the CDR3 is TGTGCCAGCAGCTCGGGACTAGCGGGTGTGGAAGAGACCCAGTACTTC. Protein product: CASSSGLAGVEETQYF.

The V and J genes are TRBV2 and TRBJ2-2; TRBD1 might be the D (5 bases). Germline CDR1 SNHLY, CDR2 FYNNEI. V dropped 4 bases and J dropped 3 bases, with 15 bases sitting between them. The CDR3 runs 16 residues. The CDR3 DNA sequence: TGTGCCAGCAGTGCCACCTGGACACCCTACACCGGGGAGCTGTTTTTT. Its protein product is CASSATWTPYTGELFF.

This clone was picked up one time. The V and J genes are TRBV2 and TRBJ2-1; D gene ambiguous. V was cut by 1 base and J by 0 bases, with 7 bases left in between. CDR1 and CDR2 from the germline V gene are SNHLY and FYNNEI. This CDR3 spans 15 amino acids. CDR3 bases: TGTGCCAGCAGTGAAGACCTTAGCTCCTACAATGAGCAGTTCTTC. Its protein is CASSEDLSSYNEQFF.

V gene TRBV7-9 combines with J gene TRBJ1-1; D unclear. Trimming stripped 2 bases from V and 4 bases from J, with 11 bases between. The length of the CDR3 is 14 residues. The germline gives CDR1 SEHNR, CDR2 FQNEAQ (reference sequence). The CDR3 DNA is TGTGCCAGCAGCTTATCAGAGGTTGGCACTGAAGCTTTCTTT. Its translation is CASSLSEVGTEAFF. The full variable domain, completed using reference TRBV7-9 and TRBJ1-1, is DTGVSQNPRHKITKRGQNVTFRCDPISEHNRLYWYRQTLGQGPEFLTYFQNEAQLEKSRLLSDRFSAERPKGSFSTLEIQRTEQGDSAMYLCASSLSEVGTEAFFGQGTRLTVV.

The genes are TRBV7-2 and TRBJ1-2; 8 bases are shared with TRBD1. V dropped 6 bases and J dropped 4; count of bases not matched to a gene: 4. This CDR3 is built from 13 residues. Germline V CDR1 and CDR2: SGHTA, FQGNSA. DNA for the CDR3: TGTGCCAGCAGAATCGACAGGGGCTATGGCTACACCTTC. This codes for CASRIDRGYGYTF.

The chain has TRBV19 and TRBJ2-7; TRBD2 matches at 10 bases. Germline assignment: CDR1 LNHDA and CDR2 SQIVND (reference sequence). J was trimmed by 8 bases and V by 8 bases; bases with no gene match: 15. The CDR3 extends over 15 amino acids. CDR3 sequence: CASGVTSGVGRQQYF. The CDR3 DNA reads TGTGCCAGTGGGGTCACTAGCGGGGTGGGTCGGCAGCAGTACTTC.

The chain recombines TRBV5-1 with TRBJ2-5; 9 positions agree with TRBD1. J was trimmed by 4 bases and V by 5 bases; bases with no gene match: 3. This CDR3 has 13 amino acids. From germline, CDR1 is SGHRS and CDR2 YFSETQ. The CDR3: CASRLTGGETQYF. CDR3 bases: TGCGCCAGCAGACTGACAGGGGGAGAGACCCAGTACTTC.

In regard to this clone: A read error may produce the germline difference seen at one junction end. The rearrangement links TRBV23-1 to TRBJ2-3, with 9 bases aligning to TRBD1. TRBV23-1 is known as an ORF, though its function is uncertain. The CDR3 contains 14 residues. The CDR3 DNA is TGCGCCAGCAGCCAACAGACAGGGGGGGGCCTATTCGAATTT. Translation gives CASSQQTGGGLFEF.

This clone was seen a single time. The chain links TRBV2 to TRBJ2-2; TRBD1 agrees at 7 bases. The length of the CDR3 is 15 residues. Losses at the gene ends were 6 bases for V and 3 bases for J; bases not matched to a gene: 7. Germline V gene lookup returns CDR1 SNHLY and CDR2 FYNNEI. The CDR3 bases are TGTGCCAGCAGCCCGGGACAGCACCACACCGGGGAGCTGTTTTTT. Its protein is CASSPGQHHTGELFF.

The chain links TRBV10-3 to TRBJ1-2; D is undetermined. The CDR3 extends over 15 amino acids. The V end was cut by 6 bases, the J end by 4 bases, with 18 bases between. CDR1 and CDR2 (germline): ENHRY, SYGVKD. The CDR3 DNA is TGTGCCATCAGCCGCCGGGAGGGTGAGGGCTATGGCTACACCTTC. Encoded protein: CAISRREGEGYGYTF.

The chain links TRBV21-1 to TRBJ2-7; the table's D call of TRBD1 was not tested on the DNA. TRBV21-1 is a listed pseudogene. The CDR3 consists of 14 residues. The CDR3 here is CASSSGAGTYEQYF. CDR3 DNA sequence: TGTGCCAGCTCGAGTGGGGCAGGGACCTACGAGCAGTACTTC.

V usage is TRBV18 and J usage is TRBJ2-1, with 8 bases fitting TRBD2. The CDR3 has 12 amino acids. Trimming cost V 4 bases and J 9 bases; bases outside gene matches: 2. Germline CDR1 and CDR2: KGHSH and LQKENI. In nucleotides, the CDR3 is TGTGCCAGCTCACTCGGGGGGGGTGAGCAGTTCTTC. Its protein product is CASSLGGGEQFF.

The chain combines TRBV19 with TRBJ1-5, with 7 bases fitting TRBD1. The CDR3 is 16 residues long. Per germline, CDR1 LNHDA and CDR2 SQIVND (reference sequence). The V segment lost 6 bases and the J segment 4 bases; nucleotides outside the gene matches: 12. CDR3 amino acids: CASRILSQGRNQPQHF. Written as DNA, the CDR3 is TGTGCCAGTAGGATACTCTCACAGGGGCGTAATCAGCCCCAGCATTTT. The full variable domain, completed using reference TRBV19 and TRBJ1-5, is DGGITQSPKYLFRKEGQNVTLSCEQNLNHDAMYWYRQDPGQGLRLIYYSQIVNDFQKGDIAEGYSVSREKKESFPLTVTSAQKNPTAFYLCASRILSQGRNQPQHFGDGTRLSIL.